Sequencing of this T cell receptor (beta chain) was carried out in a study of blood T cell repertoires in COVID-19. Overall study context: There were acute and convalescent COVID-19 samples, and they came from the United States, Italy and Spain. T cells, B-cell-depleted T cells, or PBMCs provided the cDNA or gDNA that served as material.

The germline CDR1 and CDR2 sequences are LNHDA and SQIVND (reference sequence). The germline V and J ends were trimmed by 4 bases and 0 bases, with 9 bases remaining between them. The CDR3 extends over 14 amino acids. The authors' processing: Amplification of reference gene primers provided the estimated nucleated cell counts. Libraries were prepared by immunoSEQ multiplex PCR; TCRdb keeps only in-frame clonotypes and omits some of them. V, J and clone size are taken as reported in that table, and D and trimming were inferred from the DNA itself. The table shows 150,000 to 200,000 clones, with 80% to 90% occurring only once.

The specimen was peripheral blood. This sequence originates from a man aged 35-49 years with active or convalescent COVID-19. The J gene is TRBJ1-1, the V gene TRBV19; TRBD1 might be the D (6 bases). The CDR3 reads CASSTGQMNTEAFF. DNA of the CDR3: TGTGCCAGTAGTACTGGACAGATGAACACTGAAGCTTTCTTT.